The T cell receptor beta chain described here comes from a study of T cell repertoires in cytomegalovirus infection. On the study more broadly: CMV infection plus the matching HLA type was flagged by public TCR beta signatures. Notes on the study in general: Across the ex vivo response, the dominant clonotypes were HLA-C-restricted CMV-specific TCR beta clonotypes.

This clonotype was detected only a few times. Its antigen is unknown. TCRdb re-analysed the reads in MiXCR, keeping a single row per CDR3 protein. The sample carries about 310,000 distinct CDR3 sequences, 9.6% recorded once. With 2 bases removed from V and 12 bases from J, the gap between germline ends came to 11 bases. CDR3 length equals 13 residues. In germline, CDR1 is LGHDT, CDR2 YNNKEL (reference sequence). The chain joins TRBV3-1 to TRBJ1-6; D unresolved. The receptor comes from a human donor in good health (CMV status not recorded). Some clones in this sample may be carry-over from other donors' samples. The material sequenced was PBMCs. CDR3 sequence: CASSQSEAGPLHF. For the CDR3, the DNA is TGTGCCAGCAGCCAATCAGAGGCTGGACCCCTCCACTTT.